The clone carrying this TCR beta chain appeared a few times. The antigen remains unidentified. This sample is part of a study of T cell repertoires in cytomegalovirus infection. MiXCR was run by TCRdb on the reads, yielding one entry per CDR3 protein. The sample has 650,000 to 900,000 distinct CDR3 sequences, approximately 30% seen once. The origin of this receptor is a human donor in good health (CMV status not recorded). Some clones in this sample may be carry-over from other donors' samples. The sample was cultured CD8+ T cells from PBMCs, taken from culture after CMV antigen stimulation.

The CDR3 loop is CASSQEVEVADYGYTF. The CDR3 DNA is TGTGCCAGCAGCCAAGAGGTGGAGGTGGCGGACTATGGCTACACCTTC. This chain uses TRBV4-2 with TRBJ1-2; D remains unclear. V shed 0 bases and J shed 3 bases, with 14 bases lying between them. CDR1 is LGHNA and CDR2 is YNFKEQ in the germline V gene. This CDR3 contains 16 residues.